Following are 11 T cell receptor beta chains from one sample sequenced in a study of regulatory T cells in long-lasting Graves disease. Time point given: persistent/refractory GD, antithyroid drugs over 5 years with positive TRAb. From RNA extracted from PBMCs, the TCR library was made. Through Arm-PCR of CDR3 regions and iRepertoire HTBI primers, TCR beta libraries were built. TCRdb recomputed calls from the multiplex PCR reads with MiXCR, one row per CDR3 protein. This table holds roughly 450,000 distinct CDR3 sequences, around 22% found once. The starting material was peripheral blood mononuclear cells (PBMCs), obtained when the disease was refractory, from a patient treated with antithyroid drugs. The receptor source for this set is a female donor with Graves disease.

This clonotype was found many times. CDR3 in amino acids: CSARAGGFETQYF. The CDR3 bases are TGCAGTGCTAGAGCGGGAGGGTTTGAGACCCAGTACTTC. This chain links TRBV20-1 with TRBJ2-5, with 8 nucleotides matching TRBD2. The length of the CDR3 is 13 residues. The V segment lost 1 base and the J segment 5 bases; nucleotides outside the gene matches: 3. The germline V gene has CDR1 DFQATT and CDR2 SNEGSKA (reference sequence).

This clonotype was counted many times. The chain links TRBV20-1 to TRBJ2-7; 9 nucleotides match TRBD2. The germline gives CDR1 DFQATT, CDR2 SNEGSKA (reference sequence). There are 14 residues in the CDR3. With 1 base clipped from V and 3 bases from J, the junction kept 4 bases outside the gene matches. CDR3 coding DNA: TGCAGTGCTAGAGGTCTAGCGGGGCTCTACGAGCAGTACTTC. This encodes CSARGLAGLYEQYF.

In its sample, this clonotype was seen many times. The chain is built from TRBV11-2 and TRBJ1-2; 7 bases are shared with TRBD1. This CDR3 contains 16 residues. Germline lookup yields CDR1 SGHAT and CDR2 FQNNGV. The V segment lost 3 bases and the J segment 0 bases; nucleotides outside the gene matches: 7. The DNA for the CDR3 is TGTGCCAGCAGCTTTAACCGGGGACAGCCTAACTATGGCTACACCTTC. Encoded protein: CASSFNRGQPNYGYTF.

This clonotype was seen repeatedly, ten times or more. The chain has TRBV11-2 and TRBJ1-1; 7 bases are a match to TRBD1. CDR3 length: 13 residues. From germline, CDR1 is SGHAT and CDR2 FQNNGV. Unmatched junction bases numbered 7, after V lost 2 bases and J lost 10 bases. DNA of the CDR3: TGTGCCAGCAGCTTACAAGGACAGGCTGCAGCTTTCTTT. Its protein is CASSLQGQAAAFF. Full variable domain (missing parts from reference TRBV11-2 and TRBJ1-1): EAGVAQSPRYKIIEKRQSVAFWCNPISGHATLYWYQQILGQGPKLLIQFQNNGVVDDSQLPKDRFSAERLKGVDSTLKIQPAKLEDSAVYLCASSLQGQAAAFFGQGTRLTVV.

This clonotype showed up just a few times. This rearrangement joins TRBV15 to TRBJ1-1; 7 bases line up with TRBD1. The CDR3 sequence is 17 residues long. Germline values: CDR1 LNHNV, CDR2 YYDKDF (reference sequence). V lost 0 bases to trimming and J lost 3 bases; unmatched junction nucleotides: 10. CDR3 sequence reads: CATSRDPGQYYYTEAFF. The DNA for the CDR3 is TGTGCCACCAGCAGAGACCCGGGACAGTATTATTACACTGAAGCTTTCTTT.

This clonotype was counted a few times. The chain joins TRBV4-1 to TRBJ1-5, with D uncertain. Germline assignment: CDR1 MGHRA and CDR2 YSYEKL. V lost 7 bases, J lost 5 bases, and 15 bases lay in between. This CDR3 comprises 14 residues. CDR3 DNA sequence: TGCGCCAGCACCGCACATGTGCACGATCAGCCCCAGCATTTT. It is translated as CASTAHVHDQPQHF.

This sequence joins TRBV27 and TRBJ1-1; D is uncertain. CDR3 length: 15 amino acids. Trimming removed 3 bases at V and 6 bases at J, with 17 bases between. Germline CDR1 reads MNHEY; CDR2 reads SMNVEV (reference sequence). The chain's CDR3 is CASSFRGELFAEAFF. In DNA, the CDR3 is TGTGCCAGCAGTTTCCGCGGGGAGCTGTTTGCTGAAGCTTTCTTT.

The chain couples TRBV7-2 to TRBJ2-7; 8 bases map to TRBD1. V shed 2 bases, J shed 0 bases, and the junction held 3 bases outside the gene matches. The CDR3 contains 15 residues. CDR1 and CDR2 (germline): SGHTA, FQGNSA. CDR3 DNA sequence: TGTGCCAGCAGCTTACGGACAGGGCACTCCTACGAGCAGTACTTC. This gives the protein CASSLRTGHSYEQYF.

The chain recombines TRBV20-1 with TRBJ1-2; the match to TRBD1 covers 9 bases. J lost 2 bases, V lost 4 bases, and 11 bases had no gene match. This CDR3 is built from 16 residues. Looked up from germline, CDR1 is DFQATT and CDR2 is SNEGSKA (reference sequence). CDR3 sequence: CSAKDRGTGRNYGYTF. In DNA form, the CDR3 reads TGCAGTGCTAAAGATAGGGGGACAGGGAGAAACTATGGCTACACCTTC.

As regards this clonotype: A read error may account for a junction end that differs from germline. The chain is built from TRBV5-1 and TRBJ2-7; D ambiguous. The CDR3 covers 12 residues. Per the germline V gene, CDR1 is SGHRS and CDR2 is YFSETQ. CDR3 loop: CANSLSYYEQYF. In nucleotides, the CDR3 is TGTGCCAACAGCTTGAGCTACTACGAGCAGTACTTC. Based on the CDR3 plus reference TRBV5-1 and TRBJ2-7, the full variable domain is KAGVTQTPRYLIKTRGQQVTLSCSPISGHRSVSWYQQTPGQGLQFLFEYFSETQRNKGNFPGRFSGRQFSNSRSEMNVSTLELGDSALYLCANSLSYYEQYFGPGTRLTVT.

The chain links TRBV7-2 to TRBJ2-7; the match to TRBD2 covers 10 bases. The CDR3 is 14 amino acids. V lost 6 bases and J lost 6; bases outside the gene matches: 8. Looked up from germline, CDR1 is SGHTA and CDR2 is FQGNSA. The CDR3 loop reads CASRRHLAGAEQYF. The CDR3 DNA is TGTGCCAGCAGACGACACCTAGCGGGAGCCGAGCAGTACTTC.